Shown below are 8 T cell receptor beta chains from a single sample sequenced in a study of shared clonotypes between healthy human individuals. TCRdb keeps only in-frame clones here, not all; method: immunoSEQ multiplex PCR. The table lists about 1 million clones, about 77% of them singletons. The specimen sequenced was memory CD4+ T cells sorted from blood. The subset was: CD45RA-negative fraction. The receptor source for this set is a man aged 18 to 30 in good health.

J is TRBJ1-6 and V is TRBV19; TRBD1 is a possible D gene (6 bases). The CDR3 totals 16 residues. Trimming left V 0 bases short and J 10 bases short, with 16 bases between. Per the germline V gene, CDR1 is LNHDA and CDR2 is SQIVND (reference sequence). CDR3 sequence (DNA): TGTGCCAGTAGTATAGACCGACAGGACGGGGGATCACCCCTCCACTTT. Its translation is CASSIDRQDGGSPLHF.

The gene calls are TRBV30 and TRBJ2-5; 12 positions agree with TRBD2. Per germline, CDR1 GTSNPN and CDR2 SVGIG (reference sequence). With 4 bases clipped from V and 4 bases from J, the junction kept 16 bases outside the gene matches. The length of the CDR3 is 18 residues. CDR3 loop: CAWTRPLSPSGRVETQYF. The CDR3 coding sequence is TGTGCCTGGACACGGCCCCTCTCCCCTAGCGGGAGGGTAGAGACCCAGTACTTC.

The chain links TRBV11-2 to TRBJ2-1; TRBD2 matches at 12 bases. V lost 5 bases and J lost 9; bases outside the gene matches: 11. Germline CDR1 and CDR2: SGHAT and FQNNGV. CDR3 length equals 16 residues. CDR3 in amino acids: CASSQTSGGTTGEQFF. CDR3 nucleotides: TGTGCCAGCAGCCAAACTAGCGGGGGGACTACAGGTGAGCAGTTCTTC.

The chain couples TRBV19 to TRBJ2-7; tentative D call: TRBD2 (5 bases). Germline CDR1 and CDR2: LNHDA and SQIVND (reference sequence). V lost 2 bases to trimming and J lost 5 bases, with 10 bases between them. This CDR3 is 13 amino acids long. The CDR3 DNA follows: TGTGCCAGTAGTATAACGGGGATAAACGAGCAGTACTTC. Protein sequence: CASSITGINEQYF.

Only one count was recorded for this clone. V is TRBV5-4 and J is TRBJ2-3; D uncertain. Germline CDR1 and CDR2: SGHNT and YYREEE (reference sequence). CDR3 length: 13 residues. V lost 0 bases, J lost 7 bases, and 9 bases lay in between. The CDR3 region is CASSLARTNTQYF. The CDR3 DNA is TGTGCCAGCAGCTTGGCCAGGACCAATACGCAGTATTTT.

V and J are TRBV7-2 and TRBJ2-2, with 12 bases lining up with TRBD2. CDR3 size: 16 residues. Per germline, CDR1 SGHTA and CDR2 FQGNSA. V gave up 6 bases and J gave up 7 bases; unmatched junction bases: 9. The CDR3 loop reads CASSHGLAGPDGELFF. The CDR3, as DNA: TGTGCCAGCAGTCACGGACTAGCGGGACCGGACGGGGAGCTGTTTTTT.

The chain combines TRBV5-5 with TRBJ1-1, with a tentative D call TRBD1 (5 bases). The CDR3 extends over 13 amino acids. Deletions cut 0 bases from V and 8 bases from J, with 11 bases between. Per the germline V gene, CDR1 is SGHKS and CDR2 is YYEKEE (reference sequence). DNA of the CDR3: TGTGCCAGCAGCTTGGGACAGAACGCGGAAGCTTTCTTT. Protein: CASSLGQNAEAFF.

This clone appeared a few times. This same CDR3 is encoded by further DNA sequences in the sample. This sequence joins TRBV2 and TRBJ1-1; 7 positions agree with TRBD1. This CDR3 contains 13 residues. The ends lost 6 bases at V and 1 base at J; junction bases unmatched: 2. Germline values: CDR1 SNHLY, CDR2 FYNNEI. The CDR3 region has the DNA TGTGCCAGCAGGGACAGGTGGAACACTGAAGCTTTCTTT. This sequence encodes CASRDRWNTEAFF.